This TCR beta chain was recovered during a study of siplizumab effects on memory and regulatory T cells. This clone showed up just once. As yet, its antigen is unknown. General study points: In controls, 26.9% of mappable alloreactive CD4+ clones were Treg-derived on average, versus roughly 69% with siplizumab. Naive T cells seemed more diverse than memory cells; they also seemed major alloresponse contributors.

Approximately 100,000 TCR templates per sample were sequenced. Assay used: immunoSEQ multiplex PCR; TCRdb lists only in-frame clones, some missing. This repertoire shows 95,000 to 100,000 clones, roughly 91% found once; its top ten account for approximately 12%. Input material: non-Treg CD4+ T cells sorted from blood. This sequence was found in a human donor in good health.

This CDR3 reads CASRPIGQDSTDTQYF. Here the CDR3 DNA reads TGTGCCAGCAGACCTATAGGGCAGGATAGCACAGATACGCAGTATTTT. V usage is TRBV6-6 and J usage is TRBJ2-3; D ambiguous. Looked up from germline, CDR1 is MNHNY and CDR2 is SVGAGI (reference sequence). The CDR3 sequence is 16 residues long. V was pared by 6 bases and J by 0 bases, with 16 bases between.